A selection of T cell receptor beta chains follows, all from one sample in a study of blood T cell repertoires in COVID-19. Measured with immunoSEQ multiplex PCR; TCRdb has only the in-frame clones, and not every one. The sample records about 340,000 clones, approximately 92% being singletons. Sequencing used PBMCs or T cells enriched from blood (not recorded which). These receptor sequences come from a young woman who had recovered from COVID-19. CDR3s include the opening cysteine and the closing phenylalanine or tryptophan. The order of the fields is CDR3 protein, CDR3 DNA, V gene, D gene, J gene, clone size, CDR3 length. The D gene is left open where the match is weak. Only some rows state a clone size, as once, few, many or a class for expanded clones.

CASREGYSNQPQHF TGTGCCAGTAGGGAGGGATATAGCAATCAGCCCCAGCATTTT TRBV6-5 - TRBJ1-5 - 14
CAWSVAGGWGPLHF TGTGCCTGGAGTGTAGCTGGGGGCTGGGGACCCCTCCACTTT TRBV30 - TRBJ1-6 - 14
CASSLGPLNQPQHF TGTGCCAGCAGTTTGGGGCCGCTCAATCAGCCCCAGCATTTT TRBV28 - TRBJ1-5 - 14
CASSRTGVNEKLFF TGTGCCAGCAGCCGGACAGGGGTAAATGAAAAACTGTTTTTT TRBV11-1 TRBD1 TRBJ1-4 - 14
CASSATGDEQYF TGTGCCAGCAGCGCGACAGGGGACGAGCAGTACTTC TRBV2 TRBD1 TRBJ2-7 - 12
CASSLVREDTQYF TGTGCCAGCAGCTTAGTTCGCGAAGATACGCAGTATTTT TRBV7-2 - TRBJ2-3 - 13
CASSNSQKVIYEQFF TGTGCCAGTAGTAACAGTCAGAAGGTGATCTATGAGCAGTTCTTC TRBV19 - TRBJ2-1 - 15
CAISGGTGVIEQYF TGTGCCATCAGTGGGGGGACAGGGGTGATCGAGCAGTACTTC TRBV10-3 TRBD1 TRBJ2-7 - 14
CASSLGRGGDQETQYF TGTGCCAGCAGCTTGGGGAGGGGCGGCGACCAAGAGACCCAGTACTTC TRBV5-4 - TRBJ2-5 - 16
CSVGGKTEAFF TGCAGTGTAGGGGGCAAAACAGAAGCTTTCTTT TRBV20-1 TRBD1 TRBJ1-1 - 11
CASSFEGGYTF TGTGCCAGCAGCTTCGAGGGTGGCTACACCTTC TRBV7-9 - TRBJ1-2 - 11
CASSPGHSYGYTF TGTGCCAGCAGCCCCGGACATTCCTATGGCTACACCTTC TRBV28 - TRBJ1-2 - 13
CAISETVGSGANVLTF TGTGCCATCAGTGAGACAGTTGGATCTGGGGCCAACGTCCTGACTTTC TRBV10-3 - TRBJ2-6 - 16
CATSDPGRALNEQFF TGTGCCACCAGTGATCCTGGGAGGGCCCTCAATGAGCAGTTCTTC TRBV24-1 TRBD2 TRBJ2-1 once 15
CASSMLGLGGMDTQYF TGTGCCAGTAGTATGTTGGGACTCGGAGGAATGGATACGCAGTATTTT TRBV19 - TRBJ2-3 once 16
CASSQGLANNEQFF TGTGCCAGCAGCCAGGGACTAGCAAACAATGAGCAGTTCTTC TRBV3-1/TRBV3-2 TRBD2 TRBJ2-1 - 14
CASSWTTGGYTF TGTGCCAGCAGTTGGACCACGGGGGGCTACACCTTC TRBV28 - TRBJ1-2 - 12
CASRRTGLSSPLHF TGTGCCAGCAGGCGGACAGGGCTAAGCTCACCCCTCCACTTT TRBV28 TRBD1 TRBJ1-6 - 14
CASRGHGNTEAFF TGTGCCAGCAGGGGACATGGAAACACTGAAGCTTTCTTT TRBV2 - TRBJ1-1 - 13
CASSQDMNTEAFF TGTGCCAGCAGCCAAGACATGAACACTGAAGCTTTCTTT TRBV14 - TRBJ1-1 - 13
CASSPNEGPEQYF TGTGCCAGCAGCCCCAACGAGGGTCCCGAGCAGTACTTC TRBV9 - TRBJ2-7 - 13
CASSYRGSQPQHF TGTGCCAGCAGTTACCGGGGGAGTCAGCCCCAGCATTTT TRBV6-2/TRBV6-3 - TRBJ1-5 - 13
CASSLEGAYGYTF TGTGCCAGCAGTTTGGAGGGGGCCTATGGCTACACCTTC TRBV28 TRBD1 TRBJ1-2 - 13